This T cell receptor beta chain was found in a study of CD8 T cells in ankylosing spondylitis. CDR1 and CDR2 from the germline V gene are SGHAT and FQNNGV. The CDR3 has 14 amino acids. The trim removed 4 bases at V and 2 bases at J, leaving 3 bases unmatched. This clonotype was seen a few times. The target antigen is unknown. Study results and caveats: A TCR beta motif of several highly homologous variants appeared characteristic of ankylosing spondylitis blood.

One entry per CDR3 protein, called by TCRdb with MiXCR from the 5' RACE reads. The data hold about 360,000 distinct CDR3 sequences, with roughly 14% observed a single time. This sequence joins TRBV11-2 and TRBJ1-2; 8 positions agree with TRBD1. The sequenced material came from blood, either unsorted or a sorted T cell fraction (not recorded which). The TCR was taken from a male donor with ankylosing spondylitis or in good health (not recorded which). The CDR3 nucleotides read TGTGCCAGCAGCTGGGACAGGATGAACTATGGCTACACCTTC. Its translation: CASSWDRMNYGYTF.